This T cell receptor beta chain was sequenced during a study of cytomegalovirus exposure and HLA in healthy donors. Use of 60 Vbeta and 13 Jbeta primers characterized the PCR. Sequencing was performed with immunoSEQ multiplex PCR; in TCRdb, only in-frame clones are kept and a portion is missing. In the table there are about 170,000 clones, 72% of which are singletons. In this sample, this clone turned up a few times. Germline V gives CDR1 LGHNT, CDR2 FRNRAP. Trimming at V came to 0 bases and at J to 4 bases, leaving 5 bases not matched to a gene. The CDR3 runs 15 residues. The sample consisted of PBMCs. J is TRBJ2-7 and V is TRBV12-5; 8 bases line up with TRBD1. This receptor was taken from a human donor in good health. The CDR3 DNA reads TGTGCTAGTGGTTTGGTGCCAGGGGGCTCGTACGAGCAGTACTTC. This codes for CASGLVPGGSYEQYF.